A single sample is the source of the 26 T cell receptor beta chains below, sequenced in a study of T cells in Graves' hyperthyroidism and ophthalmopathy. The source material, RNA transcripts, was used to amplify TCR beta CDR3 regions. The HTBI primer set drove a first-round RT-PCR of the TCR CDR3. Each CDR3 protein gets one entry after TCRdb re-called the multiplex PCR reads with MiXCR. The repertoire includes about 160,000 distinct CDR3 sequences, 9.4% of them detected once, and approximately 20% sits in the top ten. Material: blood. The source of these receptors is a woman aged 18-35 years with Graves' hyperthyroidism that later progressed to Graves' ophthalmopathy.

In this sample, this clonotype turned up a few times. The chain combines TRBV7-9 with TRBJ1-1; 7 positions match TRBD1. The CDR3 is 13 residues long. Unmatched junction bases numbered 2, after V lost 3 bases and J lost 4 bases. Germline V gene sequence: CDR1 SEHNR, CDR2 FQNEAQ (reference sequence). The CDR3 protein is CASSLSGGTEAFF. As DNA, the CDR3 is TGTGCCAGCAGCTTGTCAGGGGGCACTGAAGCTTTCTTT.

This clonotype was detected a few times. A much larger clone sits a single nucleotide away, making a read error possible. The chain has TRBV20-1 and TRBJ1-1; 11 bases are shared with TRBD1. The CDR3 totals 15 residues. The junction had 11 bases not matched to a gene; V was cut back by 5 bases and J by 6 bases. Per the germline V gene, CDR1 is DFQATT and CDR2 is SNEGSKA (reference sequence). As DNA, the CDR3 is TGCAGTGCTCTGGGGACAGGGGGTATTCACGCTGAAGCTTTCTTT. Translation: CSALGTGGIHAEAFF.

CDR3: CASSSGIDNSPLHF. The CDR3 DNA follows: TGTGCCAGCAGCTCCGGGATCGATAATTCACCCCTCCACTTT. This chain connects TRBV5-4 to TRBJ1-6; D gene ambiguous. This CDR3 is built from 14 residues. Germline CDR1 is SGHNT and CDR2 is YYREEE (reference sequence). The V and J ends lost 3 bases and 5 bases respectively, with 9 bases between them.

There are many counts of this clonotype. The chain uses TRBV11-2 and TRBJ2-1; TRBD2 matches 8 bases. Looked up from germline, CDR1 is SGHAT and CDR2 is FQNNGV. This CDR3 region has 14 residues. V was pared by 5 bases and J by 4 bases, with 4 bases of the junction left unmatched. The CDR3 DNA reads TGTGCCAGCAGCATACTAGCGGAGTACAATGAGCAGTTCTTC. Protein: CASSILAEYNEQFF.

This clonotype appeared many times. The genes are TRBV29-1 and TRBJ2-1; 7 bases are a match to TRBD1. Germline CDR1 and CDR2: SQVTM and ANQGSEA. The junction had 5 bases not matched to a gene; V was cut back by 2 bases and J by 1 base. The CDR3 extends over 15 amino acids. CDR3 sequence (DNA): TGCAGCGTTGAAAGACCGGGACAGTCCTACAATGAGCAGTTCTTC. Translating it yields CSVERPGQSYNEQFF.

There are many counts of this clonotype. The V and J genes are TRBV6-5 and TRBJ2-7; perhaps TRBD1 as D (6 bases). Germline V gene lookup returns CDR1 MNHEY and CDR2 SVGAGI. The CDR3 has 14 amino acids. The germline V and J ends were trimmed by 0 bases and 2 bases, with 8 bases remaining between them. The CDR3: CASSYSRGTYEQYF. In nucleotides, the CDR3 is TGTGCCAGCAGTTACTCGAGGGGGACCTACGAGCAGTACTTC.

This clonotype was seen repeatedly, ten times or more. This chain uses TRBV6-1 with TRBJ1-1; D gene ambiguous. Germline lookup yields CDR1 MNHNS and CDR2 SASEGT. Trimming removed 5 bases from V and 2 bases from J, with 9 bases in between. CDR3 length: 13 amino acids. CDR3 sequence: CASSNIANTEAFF. CDR3 nucleotides: TGTGCCAGCAGTAATATCGCCAACACTGAAGCTTTCTTT.

In this sample, this clonotype turned up many times. The chain links TRBV14 to TRBJ2-1; no clear D gene. Germline V lookup: CDR1 SGHDN, CDR2 FVKESK. V lost 4 bases, J lost 6 bases, and 16 bases lay in between. The CDR3 runs 15 residues. The CDR3 coding sequence is TGTGCCAGCAGCCCCCCGGGTATGTTGGGCAATGAGCAGTTCTTC. This sequence encodes CASSPPGMLGNEQFF.

This clonotype was counted a few times. The V and J genes are TRBV19 and TRBJ2-1; D possibly corresponds to TRBD2 (5 bases). This CDR3 spans 14 amino acids. V lost 7 bases and J 4 bases, leaving 14 bases between the germline ends. CDR1 is LNHDA and CDR2 is SQIVND in the germline V gene (reference sequence). The CDR3 loop is CASKERASYNEQFF. Written as DNA, the CDR3 is TGTGCCAGTAAAGAGAGGGCCTCTTACAATGAGCAGTTCTTC.

The V call is TRBV5-5, the J call TRBJ2-7; D is uncertain. CDR3 length: 16 amino acids. Germline assignment: CDR1 SGHKS and CDR2 YYEKEE (reference sequence). V gave up 0 bases and J gave up 3 bases, with 16 bases separating them. The CDR3 loop reads CASSLGPPNRYYEQYF. CDR3 bases: TGTGCCAGCAGCTTGGGTCCCCCAAATCGTTACTACGAGCAGTACTTC. Filled out from reference TRBV5-5 and TRBJ2-7, the complete variable domain reads DAGVTQSPTHLIKTRGQQVTLRCSPISGHKSVSWYQQVLGQGPQFIFQYYEKEERGRGNFPDRFSARQFPNYSSELNVNALLLGDSALYLCASSLGPPNRYYEQYFGPGTRLTVT.

This clonotype was observed at least ten times. This chain connects TRBV2 to TRBJ2-2; D might be TRBD2 (5 bases). This CDR3 spans 14 amino acids. Germline assignment: CDR1 SNHLY and CDR2 FYNNEI. Between the trimmed V and J ends, which lost 7 bases and 5 bases, there was a span of 14 bases. CDR3 sequence: CASTQAPGTGELFF. In DNA, the CDR3 is TGTGCCAGCACGCAGGCCCCGGGAACCGGGGAGCTGTTTTTT.

This clonotype has more than one count but fewer than ten. The V gene is TRBV11-1, the J gene TRBJ2-6; a weak D match, TRBD1 (6 bases). CDR3 length: 18 amino acids. Trimming removed 2 bases at V and 4 bases at J, with 18 bases between. Germline loops: CDR1 SGHAT, CDR2 FQDESV (reference sequence). In DNA, the CDR3 is TGTGCCAGCAGCTTAAAGGGACACTTCTTTGGCGGGGCCAACGTCCTGACTTTC. Its protein is CASSLKGHFFGGANVLTF.

Concerning this clonotype: Possible read error: a much larger clone is one base away. The chain employs TRBV30 and TRBJ1-5; TRBD1 matches 7 bases. The CDR3 loop spans 13 amino acids. Germline V gene sequence: CDR1 GTSNPN, CDR2 SVGIG (reference sequence). V dropped 6 bases and J dropped 7; count of bases not matched to a gene: 9. CDR3 residues: CACGDTGVQPQHF. The CDR3 DNA reads as TGTGCCTGCGGTGACACAGGGGTCCAGCCCCAGCATTTT.

This clonotype was recorded at least ten times. The rearrangement uses TRBV2 and TRBJ1-5; D is possibly TRBD1 (5 bases). The CDR3 contains 19 residues. V lost 0 bases to trimming and J lost 4 bases, with 22 bases between them. The germline V gene has CDR1 SNHLY and CDR2 FYNNEI. The CDR3 region is CASSEALPGPLGTNQPQHF. CDR3 DNA sequence: TGTGCCAGCAGTGAAGCGCTACCCGGCCCGCTGGGGACGAATCAGCCCCAGCATTTT. The variable domain in full, completed from reference TRBV2 and TRBJ1-5, reads EPEVTQTPSHQVTQMGQEVILRCVPISNHLYFYWYRQILGQKVEFLVSFYNNEISEKSEIFDDQFSVERPDGSNFTLKIRSTKLEDSAMYFCASSEALPGPLGTNQPQHFGDGTRLSIL.

This clonotype has ten or more counts. The chain uses TRBV6-1 and TRBJ1-6; TRBD1 agrees at 10 bases. The V gene's germline CDR1 is MNHNS and CDR2 SASEGT. This CDR3 has 14 residues. The junction had 2 bases not matched to a gene; V was cut back by 6 bases and J by 6 bases. In DNA, the CDR3 is TGTGCCAGCAGCAGACAGGGGGCTAATTCACCCCTCCACTTT. Amino acids: CASSRQGANSPLHF.

This clonotype has a count of ten or more. The chain recombines TRBV7-9 with TRBJ2-2; D is tentatively TRBD1 or TRBD2 (7 bases each). Germline CDR1 SEHNR, CDR2 FQNEAQ (reference sequence). The CDR3 sequence is 17 residues long. V was pared by 5 bases and J by 5 bases, with 21 bases between. CDR3 nucleotides: TGTGCCAGCAGCCCCAGGGGGGGGCAGTATCAAACCGGGGAGCTGTTTTTT. Residues: CASSPRGGQYQTGELFF.

Ten or more counts support this clonotype. The chain has TRBV19 and TRBJ1-1, with 9 bases lining up with TRBD1. The CDR3 runs to 19 residues. V lost 7 bases, J lost 6 bases, and 24 bases stayed unmatched. Germline CDR1 and CDR2: LNHDA and SQIVND (reference sequence). The CDR3 nucleotides read TGTGCCAGTAAATTTTCCGCCGGGACAGGGTCGATCAGCCACGCTGAAGCTTTCTTT. Its protein product is CASKFSAGTGSISHAEAFF.

This clonotype was counted at least ten times. The chain has TRBV3-1 and TRBJ1-1; D unclear. Per the germline V gene, CDR1 is LGHDT and CDR2 is YNNKEL (reference sequence). V lost 3 bases to trimming and J lost 4 bases, with 6 bases between them. CDR3 length: 12 amino acids. The CDR3 DNA reads as TGTGCCAGCAGCCACCGGGGCACTGAAGCTTTCTTT. Its protein is CASSHRGTEAFF.

A few counts support this clonotype. The V call is TRBV19, the J call TRBJ2-7; TRBD2 matches at 10 bases. V lost 5 bases, J lost 9 bases, and 13 bases stayed unmatched. The CDR3 has 15 amino acids. Per the germline V gene, CDR1 is LNHDA and CDR2 is SQIVND (reference sequence). This chain's CDR3 is CASSSPYRTSGAQYF. CDR3 coding DNA: TGTGCCAGTAGTTCGCCCTACCGGACTAGCGGAGCGCAGTACTTC.

The chain joins TRBV4-1 to TRBJ2-2; 8 bases line up with TRBD1. The CDR3 totals 16 residues. V dropped 3 bases and J dropped 5; count of bases not matched to a gene: 8. CDR1 is MGHRA and CDR2 is YSYEKL in the germline V gene. The chain's CDR3 is CASSHPRQGRTGELFF. The CDR3 DNA reads TGCGCCAGCAGCCACCCCAGACAGGGGAGAACCGGGGAGCTGTTTTTT.

V is TRBV5-1 and J is TRBJ2-7; 8 positions match TRBD2. The CDR3 spans 15 residues. V was clipped by 5 bases and J by 4 bases; unmatched bases: 11. Germline loops: CDR1 SGHRS, CDR2 YFSETQ. The CDR3 DNA is TGCGCCAGCAGTCCCGGGAGGGCCGATCGTTACGAGCAGTACTTC. Translated: CASSPGRADRYEQYF.

This clonotype has ten or more counts. The chain links TRBV12-3 or TRBV12-4 to TRBJ2-1; 8 bases line up with TRBD2. The CDR3 totals 14 residues. V lost 2 bases to trimming and J lost 6 bases; unmatched junction nucleotides: 3. The CDR3 spells CASSLRGGTNEQFF. The CDR3 nucleotides read TGTGCCAGCAGTTTACGGGGGGGAACCAATGAGCAGTTCTTC.

This clonotype was observed a few times. The chain joins TRBV9 to TRBJ2-3; 8 bases line up with TRBD1. Unmatched junction bases numbered 8, after V lost 4 bases and J lost 4 bases. Germline CDR1 reads SGDLS; CDR2 reads YYNGEE. The CDR3 sequence is 15 residues long. The CDR3 region is CASSLGQGSADTQYF. The CDR3 coding sequence is TGTGCCAGCAGCCTAGGACAGGGATCTGCAGATACGCAGTATTTT.

This clonotype was counted many times. The rearrangement uses TRBV19 and TRBJ1-1; 10 bases agree with TRBD1. From germline, CDR1 is LNHDA and CDR2 SQIVND (reference sequence). CDR3 size: 15 residues. The junction had 7 bases not matched to a gene; V was cut back by 5 bases and J by 4 bases. CDR3 residues: CASSVRDRGGTEAFF. CDR3 in DNA: TGTGCCAGTAGTGTCCGGGACAGGGGAGGCACTGAAGCTTTCTTT.

This clonotype occurred many times. The chain is built from TRBV15 and TRBJ2-3; TRBD1 aligns across 7 bases. The V segment lost 4 bases and the J segment 2 bases; nucleotides outside the gene matches: 3. CDR1 and CDR2 from the germline V gene are LNHNV and YYDKDF (reference sequence). This CDR3 spans 14 amino acids. CDR3 region: CATSTGQNTDTQYF. Here the CDR3 DNA reads TGTGCCACCAGCACGGGACAGAACACAGATACGCAGTATTTT.

This clonotype came up a few times. The chain combines TRBV5-8 with TRBJ1-2; the D is unclear. Germline CDR1 and CDR2: SGHTS and YDEGEE. The CDR3 is 11 residues long. The V end lost 2 bases, the J end lost 8 bases, and 7 bases lay between the germline ends. The CDR3 protein is CASSLVVGYTF. In DNA, the CDR3 is TGTGCCAGCAGCTTAGTAGTCGGCTACACCTTC.